This T cell receptor beta chain was recovered during a study of circulating and synovial CD4+ cells in juvenile arthritis. Libraries were prepared by immunoSEQ multiplex PCR; TCRdb keeps only in-frame clonotypes and omits some of them. Of about 33,000 clones in the sample, 90% to 95% were seen once. Per the germline V gene, CDR1 is LNHDA and CDR2 is SQIVND (reference sequence). This CDR3 is 14 amino acids long. The V gene lost 5 bases and the J gene lost 4 bases, with 12 bases spanning the gap. The sequence derives from a human donor with juvenile idiopathic arthritis. The sequenced sample consisted of CD4+ T cells from blood. V is TRBV19 and J is TRBJ2-1; D remains ambiguous. CDR3 sequence reads: CASSASLTYNEQFF. The CDR3 DNA sequence: TGTGCCAGTAGTGCAAGTCTGACATACAATGAGCAGTTCTTC.